This TCR beta chain was recovered during a study of T cell responses to AZD1222 COVID-19 vaccine. Study-wide results and caveats: A rise in Spike-specific TCR breadth and depth followed two AZD1222 doses. Nearly half of spike-specific TCRs reportedly go after variant regions that carry no mutations.

Trimming left V 3 bases short and J 6 bases short, with 9 bases between. The germline gives CDR1 GTSNPN, CDR2 SVGIG (reference sequence). The CDR3 runs to 12 residues. Assay: immunoSEQ multiplex PCR; the TCRdb copy retains only in-frame clones and omits some. The table shows approximately 150,000 clones, with roughly 87% occurring only once. A word on this clone: The antigen remains unidentified.

This receptor was obtained from an adult who received the MenACWY meningococcal vaccine as a control. The chain has TRBV30 and TRBJ1-5, with unresolved D. This material consisted of peripheral blood, taken 28 days after the second dose of the MenACWY control vaccine. The CDR3 DNA sequence: TGTGCCTGGAGGAGGCCTCGTCAGCCCCAGCATTTT. It encodes CAWRRPRQPQHF.